Presented here are 3 T cell receptor beta chains from one specimen sequenced in a study of shared clonotypes between healthy human individuals. Some clones are missing from TCRdb's copy, which holds only in-frame ones; the method was immunoSEQ multiplex PCR. The sample has under 1,100,000 clones, around 75% seen once. The material sequenced was memory CD4+ T cells sorted from blood. Noted subset: CD45RA-negative fraction. The receptors originated from a young man in good health.

This chain connects TRBV5-4 to TRBJ2-7; 7 bases agree with TRBD2. Germline loops: CDR1 SGHNT, CDR2 YYREEE (reference sequence). This CDR3 is built from 14 residues. Losses at the gene ends were 3 bases for V and 5 bases for J; bases not matched to a gene: 8. The CDR3 loop reads CASSWLAVPNEQYF. CDR3 coding DNA: TGTGCCAGCAGCTGGCTAGCGGTTCCCAACGAGCAGTACTTC.

The chain joins TRBV11-2 to TRBJ2-3; D is uncertain. The germline gives CDR1 SGHAT, CDR2 FQNNGV. Between the trimmed V and J ends, which lost 0 bases and 0 bases, there was a span of 7 bases. The CDR3 runs 15 residues. The CDR3 DNA is TGTGCCAGCAGCTTAGACGGTTATAGCACAGATACGCAGTATTTT. This encodes CASSLDGYSTDTQYF.

In its sample, this clone was seen a few times. The chain couples TRBV5-1 to TRBJ2-2; D gene ambiguous. V was clipped by 0 bases and J by 3 bases, with 9 bases between them. Germline values: CDR1 SGHRS, CDR2 YFSETQ. The CDR3 is 15 amino acids. The CDR3 coding sequence is TGCGCCAGCAGCTTGGTGGCACAGTACACCGGGGAGCTGTTTTTT. Its translation: CASSLVAQYTGELFF.